One and the same sample provided the 32 T cell receptor beta chains below, sequenced in a study of T cells in tumors after PD-1 blockade. Measured with immunoSEQ multiplex PCR; TCRdb has only the in-frame clones, and not every one. The data hold fewer than 50,000 clones, with 81% observed a single time. The specimen comprised PBMCs, sampled before anti-PD-1 treatment. These receptors originate from a human donor with basal cell carcinoma.

This sequence joins TRBV11-3 and TRBJ2-2; TRBD1 aligns across 9 bases. With V trimmed by 4 bases and J by 2 bases, 5 bases remained unmatched. The germline gives CDR1 SGHNT, CDR2 YENEEA. This CDR3 has 16 amino acids. The CDR3 nucleotides read TGTGCCAGCAGCTCCAGGGGACAGGGTAACACCGGGGAGCTGTTTTTT. Protein: CASSSRGQGNTGELFF. The full variable domain, rest sourced from reference TRBV11-3 and TRBJ2-2, is EAGVVQSPRYKIIEKKQPVAFWCNPISGHNTLYWYLQNLGQGPELLIRYENEEAVDDSQLPKDRFSAERLKGVDSTLKIQPAELGDSAVYLCASSSRGQGNTGELFFGEGSRLTVL.

This chain joins TRBV6-6 and TRBJ1-3; TRBD1 might be the D (6 bases). Between the trimmed V and J ends, which lost 2 bases and 8 bases, there was a span of 19 bases. CDR3 size: 16 residues. Germline V gene sequence: CDR1 MNHNY, CDR2 SVGAGI (reference sequence). The DNA for the CDR3 is TGTGCCAGCAGTTACGCTTCAGGGGCTAGGTCGGACACCATATATTTT. Translating it yields CASSYASGARSDTIYF.

V gene TRBV7-9 combines with J gene TRBJ1-4; the D gene is possibly TRBD1 (6 bases). This CDR3 comprises 15 residues. V dropped 4 bases and J dropped 6 bases, with 15 bases sitting between them. From germline, CDR1 is SEHNR and CDR2 FQNEAQ (reference sequence). The CDR3 region is CASSYIGTGYEKLFF. The CDR3, as DNA: TGTGCCAGCAGCTACATCGGCACAGGGTATGAAAAACTGTTTTTT.

The rearrangement uses TRBV6-5 and TRBJ1-5; TRBD1 agrees at 7 bases. The V and J ends lost 4 bases and 1 base, in that order; junction bases with no gene match: 4. CDR1 is MNHEY and CDR2 is SVGAGI in the germline V gene. This CDR3 region has 15 residues. CDR3 residues: CASSLQGRSNQPQHF. In nucleotides, the CDR3 is TGTGCCAGCAGTTTACAGGGGCGGAGCAATCAGCCCCAGCATTTT.

The chain links TRBV10-3 to TRBJ2-7; D perhaps matches TRBD2 (7 bases). Germline V gene sequence: CDR1 ENHRY, CDR2 SYGVKD. This CDR3 contains 17 residues. V shed 4 bases and J shed 0 bases, with 19 bases lying between them. In DNA form, the CDR3 reads TGTGCCATCAGTGCTGGGGGCGGCGGGGGAACCTCCTACGAGCAGTACTTC. It is translated as CAISAGGGGGTSYEQYF.

The chain employs TRBV30 and TRBJ2-7; the match to TRBD1 covers 8 bases. The ends lost 0 bases at V and 3 bases at J; junction bases unmatched: 4. Germline-derived CDR1 and CDR2 are GTSNPN and SVGIG (reference sequence). The CDR3 is made up of 14 amino acids. The CDR3 loop is CAWSVLGQGYEQYF. The CDR3 bases are TGTGCCTGGAGTGTACTTGGACAGGGCTACGAGCAGTACTTC.

This clone was seen only once. The V gene is TRBV3-1 (or the pseudogene TRBV3-2), the J gene TRBJ2-5; 12 bases align to TRBD2. With 1 base clipped from V and 1 base from J, the junction kept 1 base outside the gene matches. The CDR3 contains 16 residues. CDR1 and CDR2 (germline): LGHDT, YNNKEL (reference sequence). The chain's CDR3 is CASSQATSGGQETQYF. The CDR3 DNA follows: TGTGCCAGCAGCCAAGCGACTAGCGGGGGCCAAGAGACCCAGTACTTC.

To note about this clone: At one boundary the junction diverges from the germline segment, which might be a read error. The chain employs TRBV6-1 and TRBJ1-5; a possible D gene is TRBD1 (5 bases). CDR1 and CDR2 from the germline V gene are MNHNS and SASEGT. CDR3 length: 12 residues. The DNA for the CDR3 is TGTGCCAGCAGTGAGGATCGACAGCTCCAGCATTTT. It is translated as CASSEDRQLQHF.

The rearrangement joins TRBV7-9 to TRBJ2-2; 13 nucleotides align to TRBD2. CDR3 size: 17 residues. The V gene end was trimmed by 5 bases and the J gene end by 5 bases; junction bases not matched to a gene: 8. From germline, CDR1 is SEHNR and CDR2 FQNEAQ (reference sequence). The CDR3 coding sequence is TGTGCCAGCAGCCGACTAGCGGGGGGCCGCGGGACCGGGGAGCTGTTTTTT. Its protein product is CASSRLAGGRGTGELFF.

In its sample, this clone was seen a few times. CDR3 residues: CASSPGPTNEQFF. The CDR3 DNA is TGTGCCAGCAGCCCCGGCCCTACTAATGAGCAGTTCTTC. The J gene is TRBJ2-1, the V gene TRBV11-3; D is undetermined. Trimming left V 5 bases short and J 7 bases short, with 12 bases between. The CDR3 has 13 residues. Germline loops: CDR1 SGHNT, CDR2 YENEEA.

The V gene is TRBV7-2, the J gene TRBJ2-6; D is undetermined. Germline CDR1 SGHTA, CDR2 FQGNSA. This CDR3 is 17 amino acids long. Trimming removed 5 bases from V and 0 bases from J, with 14 bases in between. CDR3 bases: TGTGCCAGCAGCCCTCATGCACCAAGCTCTGGGGCCAACGTCCTGACTTTC. The encoded protein is CASSPHAPSSGANVLTF.

This rearrangement joins TRBV6-6 to TRBJ2-7; TRBD1 matches at 7 bases. Germline lookup yields CDR1 MNHNY and CDR2 SVGAGI (reference sequence). The CDR3 is 13 residues long. After removal of 5 bases from V and 4 bases from J, the junction contained 5 bases not matched to a gene. CDR3 sequence: CASSGGQKYEQYF. In DNA form, the CDR3 reads TGTGCCAGCAGTGGGGGACAGAAATACGAGCAGTACTTC.

This clone appeared a few times. J is TRBJ1-6 and V is TRBV30; 8 nucleotides match TRBD1. Germline V gene lookup returns CDR1 GTSNPN and CDR2 SVGIG (reference sequence). This CDR3 contains 13 residues. J gave up 7 bases and V 6 bases, and 5 bases lay outside the gene matches. CDR3 coding DNA: TGTGCCTGCGGACAGGGTGGGAATTCACCCCTCCACTTT. Protein: CACGQGGNSPLHF.

The CDR3 is CASSLPTGSSYEQYF. DNA of the CDR3: TGTGCCAGCAGCTTACCGACAGGCAGCTCCTACGAGCAGTACTTC. V is TRBV5-4 and J is TRBJ2-7; possibly TRBD1 for D (6 bases). The germline CDR1 and CDR2 sequences are SGHNT and YYREEE (reference sequence). The V gene lost 2 bases and the J gene lost 0 bases, with 12 bases spanning the gap. The CDR3 totals 15 residues.

V usage is TRBV7-9 and J usage is TRBJ2-3; 13 bases are shared with TRBD2. V shed 3 bases and J 6 bases; nucleotides not matched to a gene: 6. The CDR3 has 16 amino acids. Looked up from germline, CDR1 is SEHNR and CDR2 is FQNEAQ (reference sequence). The CDR3 DNA sequence: TGTGCCAGCAGCTTCACGGGACTAGCGGGAATGGATACGCAGTATTTT. Translation: CASSFTGLAGMDTQYF.

The genes are TRBV7-2 and TRBJ2-1; TRBD2 matches 9 bases. This CDR3 spans 15 amino acids. The germline gives CDR1 SGHTA, CDR2 FQGNSA. Germline trimming cut 5 bases from V and 4 bases from J; bases unmatched to any gene: 6. The CDR3 bases are TGTGCCAGCAGCCCCCCTGCGGGGGGGTACAATGAGCAGTTCTTC. As protein: CASSPPAGGYNEQFF. Variable domain in full (rest from reference TRBV7-2 and TRBJ2-1): GAGVSQSPSNKVTEKGKDVELRCDPISGHTALYWYRQSLGQGLEFLIYFQGNSAPDKSGLPSDRFSAERTGGSVSTLTIQRTQQEDSAVYLCASSPPAGGYNEQFFGPGTRLTVL.

The sample holds one count of this clone. CDR3 in DNA: TGTGCCAGCAGCCCGGGACTAGCGGGAGAGACCCAGTACTTC. Its protein product is CASSPGLAGETQYF. This chain connects TRBV5-4 to TRBJ2-5; TRBD2 aligns across 12 bases. The CDR3 is 14 amino acids. CDR1 is SGHNT, CDR2 YYREEE, per germline (reference sequence). V lost 4 bases and J lost 4; bases outside the gene matches: 2.

The CDR3 loop reads CATADSFSYEQYF. CDR3 in DNA: TGTGCCACTGCGGACAGCTTCTCCTACGAGCAGTACTTC. The V gene is TRBV18, the J gene TRBJ2-7; maybe TRBD1 (6 bases). The CDR3 runs 13 residues. The ends were cut back, 10 bases at V and 0 bases at J, with 13 bases in the middle. The germline CDR1 and CDR2 sequences are KGHSH and LQKENI.

In regard to this clone: The same CDR3 arises from other DNA sequences in this sample as well. The V and J genes are TRBV19 and TRBJ2-3; 9 nucleotides agree with TRBD2. The CDR3 length is 15 residues. Losses at the gene ends were 4 bases for V and 4 bases for J; bases not matched to a gene: 6. Germline V gene sequence: CDR1 LNHDA, CDR2 SQIVND (reference sequence). The CDR3 DNA reads as TGTGCCAGTAGTACCCTGGCGGGGGGGTCAGATACGCAGTATTTT. Translating gives CASSTLAGGSDTQYF.

V usage is TRBV19 and J usage is TRBJ1-2; a weak D match, TRBD1 (5 bases). V was cut by 1 base and J by 0 bases, with 12 bases left in between. CDR1 and CDR2 (germline): LNHDA, SQIVND (reference sequence). The CDR3 has 16 residues. The CDR3, as DNA: TGTGCCAGTAGTATAGCCGGGACGGGCACTAACTATGGCTACACCTTC. This sequence encodes CASSIAGTGTNYGYTF.

This sequence joins TRBV7-9 and TRBJ2-1; TRBD2 matches at 10 bases. The V and J ends lost 1 base and 3 bases, in that order; junction bases with no gene match: 6. The germline gives CDR1 SEHNR, CDR2 FQNEAQ (reference sequence). The CDR3 spans 17 residues. CDR3 sequence: CASSLEASGGLYNEQFF. Written as DNA, the CDR3 is TGTGCCAGCAGCTTAGAGGCTAGCGGGGGCCTCTACAATGAGCAGTTCTTC.

This chain uses TRBV30 with TRBJ1-2; possible D gene TRBD1, 6 bases. Trimming left V 4 bases short and J 5 bases short, with 17 bases between. This CDR3 is built from 14 residues. CDR1 is GTSNPN and CDR2 is SVGIG in the germline V gene (reference sequence). This CDR3 reads CAWIGWGADYGYTF. The CDR3 nucleotides read TGTGCCTGGATAGGGTGGGGGGCGGATTATGGCTACACCTTC.

The chain carries TRBV25-1 and TRBJ1-3; D is ambiguous. CDR1 MGHDK and CDR2 SYGVNS come from the germline V gene. The CDR3 extends over 13 amino acids. Trimming took 6 bases from V and 0 from J, leaving 6 bases between them. Here the CDR3 reads CASRYSSGNTIYF. The CDR3 DNA reads as TGTGCCAGCAGATACAGCTCTGGAAACACCATATATTTT.

The V and J genes are TRBV25-1 and TRBJ2-1; no clear D. Germline V gene lookup returns CDR1 MGHDK and CDR2 SYGVNS. This CDR3 contains 13 residues. Trimming stripped 9 bases from V and 11 bases from J, with 20 bases between. As DNA, the CDR3 is TGTGCCAGTACTCACCCGGCAGCAGAAAAGCAGTTCTTC. Translated: CASTHPAAEKQFF. The variable domain in full, completed from reference TRBV25-1 and TRBJ2-1, reads EADIYQTPRYLVIGTGKKITLECSQTMGHDKMYWYQQDPGMELHLIHYSYGVNSTEKGDLSSESTVSRIRTEHFPLTLESARPSHTSQYLCASTHPAAEKQFFGPGTRLTVL.

The chain combines TRBV5-6 with TRBJ1-2; perhaps TRBD1 as D (6 bases). Germline CDR1 and CDR2: SGHDT and YYEEEE. Trimming cost V 4 bases and J 5 bases, with 9 bases left between them. The CDR3 length is 12 residues. CDR3 DNA sequence: TGTGCCAGCAGCCTCAGGGGTTATGGCTACACCTTC. Translating gives CASSLRGYGYTF.

V is TRBV29-1 and J is TRBJ2-7, with 9 bases matching TRBD1. V shed 6 bases, J shed 2 bases, and the junction held 8 bases outside the gene matches. Germline CDR1 reads SQVTM; CDR2 reads ANQGSEA. This CDR3 has 14 residues. The CDR3: CSVKDRGKAYEQYF. In DNA, the CDR3 is TGCAGCGTCAAGGACAGGGGAAAGGCCTACGAGCAGTACTTC.

This chain joins TRBV6-4 and TRBJ1-4; D is possibly TRBD1 (5 bases). This CDR3 has 16 residues. Germline V CDR1 and CDR2: MRHNA, SNTAGT. V was trimmed by 6 bases and J by 0 bases, leaving 14 bases between them. The CDR3 sequence is CASRDGGGPTNEKLFF. The CDR3 DNA is TGTGCCAGCAGGGACGGGGGGGGACCAACTAATGAAAAACTGTTTTTT.

In this sample, this clone turned up once. The gene calls are TRBV7-9 and TRBJ1-5, with 8 nucleotides matching TRBD1. After removal of 5 bases from V and 2 bases from J, the junction contained 14 bases not matched to a gene. In germline, CDR1 is SEHNR, CDR2 FQNEAQ (reference sequence). CDR3 length: 18 amino acids. The CDR3 sequence: CASSPGTGRGMGNQPQHF. The CDR3 DNA reads as TGTGCCAGCAGCCCTGGGACAGGAAGAGGCATGGGCAATCAGCCCCAGCATTTT.

This clone was observed once. This chain uses TRBV7-9 with TRBJ2-2; 8 bases match TRBD1. Looked up from germline, CDR1 is SEHNR and CDR2 is FQNEAQ (reference sequence). J gave up 7 bases and V 4 bases, and 2 bases lay outside the gene matches. The CDR3 loop spans 13 amino acids. The CDR3 DNA sequence: TGTGCCAGCAGCTGGACAGGGTTCGGGGAGCTGTTTTTT. Amino acid sequence: CASSWTGFGELFF.

The chain carries TRBV12-3 or TRBV12-4 and TRBJ1-2, with D perhaps matching TRBD1 (5 bases). CDR3 length: 13 amino acids. Trimming shortened V by 2 bases and J by 7 bases, and 11 bases separated the two germline ends. The CDR3 here is CASSLTPGLGYTF. For the CDR3, the DNA is TGTGCCAGCAGTTTAACGCCAGGGCTTGGCTACACCTTC.

The chain recombines TRBV3-1 (or the pseudogene TRBV3-2) with TRBJ2-3, with 9 bases lining up with TRBD2. This CDR3 is 19 amino acids long. Germline V lookup: CDR1 LGHDT, CDR2 YNNKEL (reference sequence). V was clipped by 2 bases and J by 1 base; unmatched bases: 13. The DNA for the CDR3 is TGTGCCAGCAGCCAACAAGGCCTAGCGGGGCAATGGGGCACAGATACGCAGTATTTT. It translates to CASSQQGLAGQWGTDTQYF.

The chain carries TRBV29-1 and TRBJ1-1, with D possibly matching TRBD1 (5 bases). V lost 6 bases, J lost 4 bases, and 12 bases lay in between. This CDR3 has 12 amino acids. Germline CDR1 and CDR2: SQVTM and ANQGSEA. In nucleotides, the CDR3 is TGCAGCGTAGCTCAGGGTTTCACTGAAGCTTTCTTT. It encodes CSVAQGFTEAFF. The full variable domain, completed using reference TRBV29-1 and TRBJ1-1, is SAVISQKPSRDICQRGTSLTIQCQVDSQVTMMFWYRQQPGQSLTLIATANQGSEATYESGFVIDKFPISRPNLTFSTLTVSNMSPEDSSIYLCSVAQGFTEAFFGQGTRLTVV.